This is a list of T cell receptor beta chains from one sample in a study of CD8 T cells in ankylosing spondylitis. MiXCR, run by TCRdb on the 5' RACE reads, gives a single entry per CDR3 protein. The table includes about 250,000 distinct CDR3 sequences, roughly 32% detected once. The sequenced sample was blood, either unsorted or a sorted T cell fraction (not recorded which). Receptors were obtained from a male donor with ankylosing spondylitis or in good health (not recorded which). CDR3s include the opening cysteine and the closing phenylalanine or tryptophan. The order of the fields is V gene, clone size, J gene, D gene, CDR3 protein, CDR3 DNA. D genes are given only for firm matches. Part of the rows lack a size; the others show once, few, many or a class for expanded clones.

V: TRBV20-1; size: NA; J: TRBJ1-4; D: NA; CDR3: CSATRPEEKLFF; DNA: TGCAGTGCGACCAGACCGGAGGAAAAACTGTTTTTT
V: TRBV28; size: NA; J: TRBJ2-5; D: TRBD2; CDR3: CASSFGGSEETQYF; DNA: TGTGCCAGCAGTTTCGGGGGGAGTGAAGAGACCCAGTACTTC
V: TRBV7-8; size: NA; J: TRBJ2-5; D: NA; CDR3: CASSPSPETQYF; DNA: TGTGCCAGCAGCCCGAGTCCCGAGACCCAGTACTTC
V: TRBV5-6; size: few; J: TRBJ2-7; D: NA; CDR3: CASSSGGVFYEQYF; DNA: TGTGCCAGCAGCTCTGGCGGGGTGTTCTACGAGCAGTACTTC
V: TRBV20-1; size: NA; J: TRBJ2-5; D: NA; CDR3: CSASPERGTQYF; DNA: TGCAGTGCTAGCCCGGAGAGAGGGACCCAGTACTTC
V: TRBV12-3/TRBV12-4; size: few; J: TRBJ2-5; D: NA; CDR3: CASVRDLQETQYF; DNA: TGTGCCAGCGTCCGGGATCTCCAAGAGACCCAGTACTTC
V: TRBV7-2; size: few; J: TRBJ2-3; D: NA; CDR3: CASSLYGDTQYF; DNA: TGTGCCAGCAGCTTATATGGGGATACGCAGTATTTT
V: TRBV4-1; size: NA; J: TRBJ2-5; D: NA; CDR3: CASSHWRMETQYF; DNA: TGCGCCAGCAGCCACTGGAGGATGGAGACCCAGTACTTC
V: TRBV20-1; size: few; J: TRBJ2-5; D: TRBD1; CDR3: CSARDGQGSYVETQYF; DNA: TGCAGTGCTAGGGACGGACAGGGCTCTTACGTAGAGACCCAGTACTTC
V: TRBV9; size: NA; J: TRBJ2-7; D: TRBD2; CDR3: CASSTSGGAEEQYF; DNA: TGTGCCAGCAGCACTAGCGGGGGGGCCGAAGAGCAGTACTTC
V: TRBV7-6; size: NA; J: TRBJ2-7; D: TRBD2; CDR3: CASSTIAGVIEQYF; DNA: TGTGCCAGCAGCACCATAGCGGGGGTAATCGAGCAGTACTTC
V: TRBV29-1; size: many; J: TRBJ2-5; D: NA; CDR3: CSVEDRYLQETQYF; DNA: TGCAGCGTTGAAGATCGCTACCTACAAGAGACCCAGTACTTC
V: TRBV28; size: few; J: TRBJ2-5; D: TRBD1; CDR3: CASSPRTGSLKPSAQETQYF; DNA: TGTGCCAGCAGTCCCCGGACAGGGAGCCTCAAGCCGAGCGCCCAAGAGACCCAGTACTTC
V: TRBV12-3/TRBV12-4; size: NA; J: TRBJ2-1; D: TRBD2; CDR3: CASATGGPYNEQFF; DNA: TGTGCCAGCGCGACGGGGGGGCCTTACAATGAGCAGTTCTTC
V: TRBV3-1; size: NA; J: TRBJ2-1; D: TRBD2; CDR3: CASSQGRGSYNEQFF; DNA: TGTGCCAGCAGCCAAGGGCGGGGGTCCTACAATGAGCAGTTCTTC
V: TRBV9; size: NA; J: TRBJ1-5; D: NA; CDR3: CASSFTDRNQPQHF; DNA: TGTGCCAGCAGCTTTACAGACCGCAATCAGCCCCAGCATTTT
V: TRBV5-1; size: NA; J: TRBJ1-1; D: NA; CDR3: CASSPRGIEAFF; DNA: TGCGCCAGCAGCCCTCGGGGGATTGAAGCTTTCTTT
V: TRBV29-1; size: NA; J: TRBJ2-2; D: NA; CDR3: CSVMNTGELFF; DNA: TGCAGCGTGATGAACACCGGGGAGCTGTTTTTT
V: TRBV7-6; size: few; J: TRBJ2-3; D: TRBD2; CDR3: CASRWPTSGVDTDTQYF; DNA: TGTGCCAGCAGATGGCCTACTAGCGGCGTGGACACAGATACGCAGTATTTT
V: TRBV7-9; size: NA; J: TRBJ1-2; D: NA; CDR3: CASSLAAGLSKPYGYTF; DNA: TGTGCCAGCAGCTTAGCCGCCGGGCTGTCGAAACCATATGGCTACACCTTC
V: TRBV5-6; size: NA; J: TRBJ1-3; D: NA; CDR3: CASSLLRRGNTIYF; DNA: TGTGCCAGCAGCTTGCTGCGGCGCGGAAACACCATATATTTT
V: TRBV15; size: NA; J: TRBJ2-2; D: NA; CDR3: CATRAQSLTGELFF; DNA: TGTGCCACCAGGGCTCAGAGTCTCACCGGGGAGCTGTTTTTT
V: TRBV5-1; size: NA; J: TRBJ2-3; D: NA; CDR3: CASSPRPLGTDTQYF; DNA: TGCGCCAGCAGCCCTCGGCCTCTGGGGACAGATACGCAGTATTTT
V: TRBV27; size: NA; J: TRBJ2-3; D: NA; CDR3: CASSLGTTVSTDTQYF; DNA: TGTGCCAGCAGTCTCGGGACAACCGTAAGCACAGATACGCAGTATTTT
V: TRBV12-3/TRBV12-4; size: NA; J: TRBJ2-1; D: TRBD2; CDR3: CASSSGAGGVNEQFF; DNA: TGTGCCAGCAGTTCAGGAGCGGGGGGGGTCAATGAGCAGTTCTTC
V: TRBV12-3/TRBV12-4; size: NA; J: TRBJ2-3; D: TRBD2; CDR3: CASRPSLAGGSPGADTQYF; DNA: TGTGCCAGCAGGCCATCACTAGCGGGGGGGTCCCCAGGCGCAGATACGCAGTATTTT
V: TRBV20-1; size: few; J: TRBJ1-6; D: NA; CDR3: CSAPRGNNSPLHF; DNA: TGCAGTGCTCCCCGGGGGAATAATTCACCCCTCCACTTT
V: TRBV12-3/TRBV12-4; size: few; J: TRBJ1-4; D: NA; CDR3: CASTPHLLNEKLFF; DNA: TGTGCCAGCACCCCACACCTGCTTAATGAAAAACTGTTTTTT
V: TRBV18; size: NA; J: TRBJ2-3; D: NA; CDR3: CASSPRGYGADTQYF; DNA: TGTGCCAGCTCACCCCGGGGGTATGGTGCAGATACGCAGTATTTT
V: TRBV5-6; size: few; J: TRBJ2-1; D: NA; CDR3: CASTWARDEQFF; DNA: TGTGCCAGCACCTGGGCCAGGGATGAGCAGTTCTTC
V: TRBV12-3/TRBV12-4; size: NA; J: TRBJ2-7; D: NA; CDR3: CASSAGLHEQYF; DNA: TGTGCCAGCAGTGCGGGACTCCACGAGCAGTACTTC
V: TRBV5-1; size: NA; J: TRBJ2-7; D: NA; CDR3: CASSLLPGHLEAYF; DNA: TGCGCCAGCAGCTTGCTTCCGGGACACTTGGAGGCGTACTTC
V: TRBV6-1; size: NA; J: TRBJ2-1; D: TRBD2; CDR3: CASGGANTYNEQFF; DNA: TGTGCCTCCGGGGGGGCCAACACCTACAATGAGCAGTTCTTC
V: TRBV7-3; size: NA; J: TRBJ2-2; D: NA; CDR3: CASSPNSANTGELFF; DNA: TGTGCCAGCAGCCCAAACAGCGCGAACACCGGGGAGCTGTTTTTT
V: TRBV10-1; size: few; J: TRBJ1-1; D: NA; CDR3: CASSAGFDTEAFF; DNA: TGCGCCAGCAGTGCAGGCTTTGACACTGAAGCTTTCTTT
V: TRBV6-2/TRBV6-3; size: once; J: TRBJ2-2; D: TRBD2; CDR3: CASSRGGAGELFF; DNA: TGTGCCAGCAGTCGCGGGGGGGCCGGGGAGCTGTTTTTT
V: TRBV29-1; size: NA; J: TRBJ2-5; D: NA; CDR3: CSVVRAVYQETQYF; DNA: TGCAGCGTTGTCCGGGCTGTGTACCAAGAGACCCAGTACTTC
V: TRBV20-1; size: few; J: TRBJ2-7; D: TRBD2; CDR3: CSARLRVGLGSYEQYF; DNA: TGCAGTGCTAGATTGAGAGTGGGACTAGGATCCTACGAGCAGTACTTC
V: TRBV18; size: NA; J: TRBJ1-3; D: NA; CDR3: CASSPVQAGNTIYF; DNA: TGTGCCAGCTCACCGGTTCAGGCTGGAAACACCATATATTTT
V: TRBV10-3; size: few; J: TRBJ2-1; D: NA; CDR3: CAISVTWDQPDEQFF; DNA: TGTGCCATCAGTGTTACCTGGGACCAGCCCGATGAGCAGTTCTTC
V: TRBV7-2; size: NA; J: TRBJ1-2; D: TRBD1; CDR3: CASSTGTGVYGYTF; DNA: TGTGCCAGCAGTACCGGGACAGGGGTCTATGGCTACACCTTC
V: TRBV5-1; size: NA; J: TRBJ2-7; D: NA; CDR3: CASSPRDQDYEQYF; DNA: TGCGCCAGCAGCCCGAGAGATCAAGACTACGAGCAGTACTTC
V: TRBV5-1; size: NA; J: TRBJ2-1; D: NA; CDR3: CASSLVGGGTRDEQFF; DNA: TGCGCCAGCAGCTTGGTCGGGGGTGGAACGAGAGATGAGCAGTTCTTC
V: TRBV5-1; size: NA; J: TRBJ1-5; D: NA; CDR3: CASSLDTTGNQPQHF; DNA: TGCGCCAGCAGCTTGGACACCACGGGCAATCAGCCCCAGCATTTT
V: TRBV30; size: few; J: TRBJ1-5; D: NA; CDR3: CAWSANSNQPQHF; DNA: TGTGCCTGGAGCGCCAATAGCAATCAGCCCCAGCATTTT
V: TRBV30; size: NA; J: TRBJ2-1; D: TRBD1; CDR3: CAWTTGQGYNEQFF; DNA: TGTGCCTGGACGACGGGACAGGGCTACAATGAGCAGTTCTTC
V: TRBV10-3; size: NA; J: TRBJ1-3; D: NA; CDR3: CAISGTGDTIYF; DNA: TGTGCCATCAGTGGCACGGGGGACACCATATATTTT
V: TRBV11-2; size: few; J: TRBJ2-3; D: NA; CDR3: CASSLVSGTDTQYF; DNA: TGTGCCAGCAGCTTAGTCAGTGGCACAGATACGCAGTATTTT
V: TRBV12-3/TRBV12-4; size: few; J: TRBJ1-5; D: NA; CDR3: CASSLSLGGGPQHF; DNA: TGTGCCAGCAGTTTAAGTTTAGGGGGAGGGCCCCAGCATTTT
V: TRBV10-3; size: NA; J: TRBJ1-2; D: TRBD1; CDR3: CAISEYDRDGYTF; DNA: TGTGCCATCAGTGAGTACGACAGGGACGGCTACACCTTC
V: TRBV6-5; size: once; J: TRBJ1-6; D: NA; CDR3: CASSYSNSGFLHF; DNA: TGTGCCAGCAGTTACTCGAATTCTGGGTTTCTCCACTTT
V: TRBV20-1; size: NA; J: TRBJ1-5; D: TRBD1; CDR3: CSARRTGSQPQHF; DNA: TGCAGTGCTAGACGGACAGGGTCTCAGCCCCAGCATTTT
V: TRBV12-3/TRBV12-4; size: NA; J: TRBJ1-1; D: TRBD1; CDR3: CASSTTYGVRTGSSEAFF; DNA: TGTGCCAGCAGTACAACTTACGGGGTAAGGACAGGGTCATCTGAAGCTTTCTTT